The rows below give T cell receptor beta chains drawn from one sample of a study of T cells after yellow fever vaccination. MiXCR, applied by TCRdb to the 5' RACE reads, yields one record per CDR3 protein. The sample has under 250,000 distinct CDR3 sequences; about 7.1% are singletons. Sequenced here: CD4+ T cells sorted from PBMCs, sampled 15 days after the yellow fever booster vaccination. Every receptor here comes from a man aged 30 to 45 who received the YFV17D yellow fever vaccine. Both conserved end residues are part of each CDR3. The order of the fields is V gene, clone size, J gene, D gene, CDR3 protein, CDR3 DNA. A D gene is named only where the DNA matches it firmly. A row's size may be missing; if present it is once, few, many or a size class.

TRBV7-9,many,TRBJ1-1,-,CASSPLGGAGVSEAFF,TGTGCCAGCAGCCCCCTTGGGGGGGCCGGTGTTTCTGAAGCTTTCTTT
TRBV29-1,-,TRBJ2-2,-,CSSSSSVTEELFF,TGCAGCAGTTCCTCTAGTGTCACCGAGGAGCTGTTTTTT
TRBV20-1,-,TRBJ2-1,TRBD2,CSAKREGLRYEQFF,TGCAGTGCAAAACGGGAGGGCCTTCGCTATGAGCAGTTCTTC
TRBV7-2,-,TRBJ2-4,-,CASSLGSRGRNIQYF,TGTGCCAGCAGCTTAGGTTCCAGGGGGAGGAACATTCAGTACTTC
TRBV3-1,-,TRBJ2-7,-,CASSQPQRTHEQYF,TGTGCCAGCAGCCAACCTCAAAGAACCCACGAGCAGTACTTC
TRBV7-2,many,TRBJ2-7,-,CASSLFNSYEQYF,TGTGCCAGCAGCTTATTCAACTCCTACGAGCAGTACTTC
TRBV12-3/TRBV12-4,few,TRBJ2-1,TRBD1,CASSFQGAEVAYEQFF,TGTGCCAGCAGTTTTCAGGGGGCTGAGGTTGCGTATGAGCAGTTCTTC
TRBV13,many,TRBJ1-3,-,CASSLFQQGNTIYF,TGTGCCAGCAGCTTATTTCAACAGGGTAACACCATATATTTT
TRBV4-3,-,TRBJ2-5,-,CASSQDLGDTYQETQYF,TGCGCCAGCAGCCAAGATTTAGGGGACACTTACCAAGAGACCCAGTACTTC
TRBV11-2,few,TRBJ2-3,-,CASSPGGLPPTDTQYF,TGTGCCAGCAGCCCCGGGGGACTGCCACCCACAGATACGCAGTATTTT
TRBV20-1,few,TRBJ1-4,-,CSARDPGVYEKLFF,TGCAGTGCTAGAGATCCAGGGGTGTATGAAAAACTGTTTTTT
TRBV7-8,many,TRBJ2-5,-,CASSRPGETQYF,TGTGCCAGCAGCCGCCCGGGAGAGACCCAGTACTTC